The 21 T cell receptor beta chains below all came from one sample that was sequenced in a study of response to subunit inactivated influenza vaccine. TCRdb recomputed calls from the RT-PCR reads with MiXCR, one row per CDR3 protein. The sample shows approximately 290,000 distinct CDR3 sequences, 22% of them seen only once. The starting material was PBMCs from blood, obtained 21 months after vaccination. The receptors here all came from a man in his fifties or sixties who received an inactivated influenza vaccine.

V gene TRBV6-5 combines with J gene TRBJ1-5, with TRBD1 as a possible D gene (5 bases). This CDR3 comprises 15 residues. The germline V gene encodes CDR1 MNHEY and CDR2 SVGAGI. V was cut by 2 bases and J by 5 bases, with 13 bases left in between. CDR3 nucleotides: TGTGCCAGCAGTTACGCTACGGGGGACGATCAGCCCCAGCATTTT. Its translation is CASSYATGDDQPQHF.

This rearrangement joins TRBV28 to TRBJ1-1, with TRBD1 matching over 8 bases. Germline V gene sequence: CDR1 MDHEN, CDR2 SYDVKM. Germline trimming cut 6 bases from V and 12 bases from J; bases unmatched to any gene: 15. The CDR3 is 14 residues long. This chain's CDR3 is CASSPRTGLPHPFF. Written as DNA, the CDR3 is TGTGCCAGCAGCCCCAGGACAGGGCTACCCCACCCTTTCTTT.

The gene calls are TRBV5-1 and TRBJ1-3, with D tentatively TRBD1 (6 bases). Germline-derived CDR1 and CDR2 are SGHRS and YFSETQ. The length of the CDR3 is 16 residues. The V end lost 4 bases, the J end lost 0 bases, and 14 bases lay between the germline ends. CDR3: CASSPTGAVSGNTIYF. For the CDR3, the DNA is TGCGCCAGCAGCCCGACAGGAGCAGTCTCTGGAAACACCATATATTTT.

The J gene is TRBJ2-3, the V gene TRBV4-3; D perhaps matches TRBD1 (6 bases). CDR1 and CDR2 (germline): LGHNA, YSLEER. This CDR3 region has 16 residues. V lost 3 bases and J lost 0, with 13 bases in between. The CDR3 DNA sequence: TGCGCCAGCAGCCAGAAAACTAGGGGGAGCACAGATACGCAGTATTTT. Translated, it gives CASSQKTRGSTDTQYF.

This clonotype was detected many times. The rearrangement links TRBV7-2 to TRBJ1-2, with a tentative D call TRBD1 (5 bases). This CDR3 spans 13 amino acids. Germline V lookup: CDR1 SGHTA, CDR2 FQGNSA. V lost 5 bases to trimming and J lost 5 bases, with 12 bases between them. CDR3 residues: CASSPGAMYGYTF. The CDR3 DNA sequence: TGTGCCAGCAGCCCCGGGGCCATGTATGGCTACACCTTC. The whole variable domain, remainder taken from reference TRBV7-2 and TRBJ1-2, is GAGVSQSPSNKVTEKGKDVELRCDPISGHTALYWYRQSLGQGLEFLIYFQGNSAPDKSGLPSDRFSAERTGGSVSTLTIQRTQQEDSAVYLCASSPGAMYGYTFGSGTRLTVV.

This clonotype has a count of ten or more. The chain combines TRBV5-1 with TRBJ1-1; no clear D gene. In germline, CDR1 is SGHRS, CDR2 YFSETQ. The CDR3 covers 13 residues. V shed 0 bases and J shed 7 bases, with 10 bases lying between them. CDR3 region: CASSLDAGIEAFF. CDR3 DNA sequence: TGCGCCAGCAGCTTGGACGCGGGGATTGAAGCTTTCTTT.

The V call is TRBV5-4, the J call TRBJ2-7, with D possibly TRBD1 on 5 matching bases. The V gene lost 1 base and the J gene lost 7 bases, with 12 bases spanning the gap. Germline-derived CDR1 and CDR2 are SGHNT and YYREEE (reference sequence). This CDR3 spans 13 amino acids. The CDR3 reads CASSLKGTGEQYF. DNA of the CDR3: TGTGCCAGCAGCTTGAAGGGTACAGGAGAGCAGTACTTC.

The rearrangement joins TRBV20-1 to TRBJ2-1; 11 bases line up with TRBD2. J lost 3 bases, V lost 2 bases, and 3 bases had no gene match. This CDR3 comprises 15 residues. Germline-derived CDR1 and CDR2 are DFQATT and SNEGSKA (reference sequence). The CDR3 reads CSARPGLADYNEQFF. CDR3 sequence (DNA): TGCAGTGCTAGACCGGGACTAGCGGACTACAATGAGCAGTTCTTC.

The V call is TRBV29-1, the J call TRBJ1-2; a weak D match, TRBD1 (5 bases). Germline lookup yields CDR1 SQVTM and CDR2 ANQGSEA. The CDR3 is 14 residues long. With 6 bases removed from V and 1 base from J, the gap between germline ends came to 15 bases. CDR3 DNA: TGCAGCGTGGGGGGACCGAACTTTAACTATGGCTACACCTTC. This translates into CSVGGPNFNYGYTF.

This chain links TRBV11-1 with TRBJ2-3; 16 bases are a match to TRBD2. The CDR3 spans 21 residues. The germline gives CDR1 SGHAT, CDR2 FQDESV (reference sequence). The V gene end was trimmed by 4 bases and the J gene end by 7 bases; junction bases not matched to a gene: 20. CDR3 loop: CASSSGLAGGKTSEHMNTQYF. CDR3 coding DNA: TGTGCCAGCAGCTCGGGACTAGCGGGAGGGAAAACCAGCGAACACATGAATACGCAGTATTTT.

There are a few counts of this clonotype. The chain links TRBV11-1 to TRBJ1-1; a weak D match, TRBD1 (5 bases). Per the germline V gene, CDR1 is SGHAT and CDR2 is FQDESV (reference sequence). The CDR3 sequence is 14 residues long. V lost 5 bases, J lost 7 bases, and 17 bases lay in between. The CDR3 region has the DNA TGTGCCAGCAGCGGCCCAGTCAGGGATGGTGAAGCTTTCTTT. As protein: CASSGPVRDGEAFF.

The chain links TRBV14 to TRBJ2-3; D not resolved. The germline V gene has CDR1 SGHDN and CDR2 FVKESK. CDR3 length: 15 amino acids. Between the trimmed V and J ends, which lost 0 bases and 0 bases, there was a span of 7 bases. CDR3 sequence (DNA): TGTGCCAGCAGCCAAGATTTGCGGAGCACAGATACGCAGTATTTT. Residues: CASSQDLRSTDTQYF.

The chain uses TRBV6-1 and TRBJ2-5; tentative D call: TRBD2 (5 bases). With 5 bases removed from V and 4 bases from J, the gap between germline ends came to 14 bases. Germline lookup yields CDR1 MNHNS and CDR2 SASEGT. The CDR3 covers 14 residues. CDR3 nucleotide sequence: TGTGCCAGCAGTCCCACTAGAGGAAGAGAGACCCAGTACTTC. This gives the protein CASSPTRGRETQYF.

The chain recombines TRBV4-1 with TRBJ1-1; D unclear. The CDR3 has 17 residues. V lost 0 bases and J 5 bases, leaving 19 bases between the germline ends. Germline V gives CDR1 MGHRA, CDR2 YSYEKL. The CDR3 spells CASSQEAIIRVYTEAFF. Here the CDR3 DNA reads TGCGCCAGCAGCCAAGAGGCTATTATTAGGGTTTATACTGAAGCTTTCTTT.

This chain uses TRBV28 with TRBJ1-4, with D possibly being TRBD1 (5 bases). Trimming removed 7 bases from V and 7 bases from J, with 13 bases in between. This CDR3 is 13 amino acids long. CDR1 is MDHEN, CDR2 SYDVKM, per germline. CDR3 DNA sequence: TGTGCCAGCACTTCCGGGGGTCTTGAAAAACTGTTTTTT. Protein product: CASTSGGLEKLFF.

J is TRBJ1-3 and V is TRBV6-1, with a possible D match to TRBD1 (5 bases). Germline V gene data show CDR1 as MNHNS and CDR2 as SASEGT. The CDR3 consists of 16 residues. Trimming took 6 bases from V and 0 from J, leaving 15 bases between them. The CDR3 is CASSTGRSSSGNTIYF. In DNA form, the CDR3 reads TGTGCCAGCAGCACAGGACGGAGTAGCTCTGGAAACACCATATATTTT.

This clonotype was observed a handful of times. The chain carries TRBV19 and TRBJ1-2; D possibly corresponds to TRBD1 (5 bases). This CDR3 has 17 residues. CDR1 LNHDA and CDR2 SQIVND come from the germline V gene (reference sequence). Trimming cost V 6 bases and J 4 bases, with 24 bases left between them. CDR3 sequence (DNA): TGTGCCAGTAGATCCAAGCCGGGACGGACCTACTCCTATGGCTACACCTTC. It translates to CASRSKPGRTYSYGYTF.

The rearrangement uses TRBV20-1 and TRBJ2-7; possible D gene TRBD2, 6 bases. Trimming removed 2 bases at V and 7 bases at J, with 15 bases between. This CDR3 is built from 13 residues. CDR1 DFQATT and CDR2 SNEGSKA come from the germline V gene (reference sequence). CDR3 residues: CSARPLAGREQYF. The CDR3 DNA reads TGCAGTGCTAGACCACTAGCAGGGCGGGAGCAGTACTTC.

This rearrangement joins TRBV29-1 to TRBJ1-1; D gene uncertain. Deletions cut 6 bases from V and 7 bases from J, with 12 bases between. The CDR3 has 11 residues. The V gene's germline CDR1 is SQVTM and CDR2 ANQGSEA. The CDR3 here is CSVRLWVEAFF. The CDR3 DNA reads TGCAGCGTGCGGTTGTGGGTTGAAGCTTTCTTT.

The chain recombines TRBV5-6 with TRBJ1-1; D is unresolved. This CDR3 is built from 15 residues. Germline CDR1 SGHDT, CDR2 YYEEEE. V lost 0 bases to trimming and J lost 4 bases, with 13 bases between them. The DNA of the CDR3 is TGTGCCAGCAGCTTGGGTAAGGGAATCGGCACTGAAGCTTTCTTT. It is translated as CASSLGKGIGTEAFF.

This clonotype was seen a few times. The chain carries TRBV20-1 and TRBJ2-1; D might be TRBD1 (6 bases). CDR1 and CDR2 from the germline V gene are DFQATT and SNEGSKA (reference sequence). CDR3 length equals 16 residues. V was pared by 3 bases and J by 2 bases, with 17 bases between. CDR3 sequence (DNA): TGCAGTGCTAGCCCATTAGGGGGAGCAACCTACAATGAGCAGTTCTTC. Translating it yields CSASPLGGATYNEQFF.